The source of this T cell receptor (beta chain) is a study of blood T cell repertoires in COVID-19. For the study at large: The United States, Italy and Spain were the sources of the acute and convalescent COVID-19 samples. Nucleic acid was either cDNA or gDNA, and it came from T cells, B-cell-depleted T cells, or PBMCs.

Here immunoSEQ multiplex PCR was the method, and the copy in TCRdb shows in-frame clones only, minus some. The profile covers 60,000 to 85,000 clones, with around 86% appearing a single time and around 30% taken by the ten largest. The CDR3 has 15 residues. Germline loops: CDR1 LGHNA, CDR2 YSLEER. Trimming removed 0 bases at V and 3 bases at J, with 11 bases between. The genes are TRBV4-3 and TRBJ2-5; D gene ambiguous. The specimen sequenced was peripheral blood. The sequence derives from a woman at least 80 years old with active or convalescent COVID-19. CDR3 amino acids: CASSQDPTQEETQYF. Written as DNA, the CDR3 is TGCGCCAGCAGCCAAGATCCTACCCAAGAAGAGACCCAGTACTTC.